A selection of T cell receptor beta chains follows, all from one sample in a study of blood T cell repertoires in COVID-19. Repertoires were generated with immunoSEQ multiplex PCR, while TCRdb's copy carries only in-frame clones and drops some. The sample lists around 300,000 clones, 85% to 90% seen once, with around 1.7% in the top ten. Sequenced sample: PBMCs or T cells enriched from blood (not recorded which). The receptors shown here come from a woman aged 18-29 years with acute COVID-19. The CDR3 runs from the conserved cysteine through the conserved F or W. The order of the fields is clone size, V gene, J gene, D gene, CDR3 DNA, CDR3 protein. D genes are given only for firm matches. For some rows the clone size is stated as once, few or many, or as a class when expanded; others skip it.

size: .; V: TRBV27; J: TRBJ1-2; D: TRBD1; DNA: TGTGCCAGCAGTACCCACAGGGGAAACCGGAATGGCTACACCTTC; CDR3: CASSTHRGNRNGYTF
size: .; V: TRBV18; J: TRBJ1-1; D: .; DNA: TGTGCCAGCTCGGGTGACTGGTCCGAAGCTTTCTTT; CDR3: CASSGDWSEAFF
size: once; V: TRBV7-9; J: TRBJ2-7; D: TRBD1; DNA: TGTGCCAGCAGGCCGACAGGGGACTCCTACGAGCAGTACTTC; CDR3: CASRPTGDSYEQYF
size: .; V: TRBV5-4; J: TRBJ1-2; D: TRBD1; DNA: TGTGCCAGCAGCCGGGACAGGGATGGCTACACCTTC; CDR3: CASSRDRDGYTF
size: .; V: TRBV15; J: TRBJ2-1; D: TRBD2; DNA: TGTGCCACCAGCAGAGATTGGGTGTCTAGCGGACTAAATGAGCAGTTCTTC; CDR3: CATSRDWVSSGLNEQFF
size: .; V: TRBV6-4; J: TRBJ1-2; D: .; DNA: TGTGCCAGCAGTGACGGGGGGAGAGCAGGTGGCTACACCTTC; CDR3: CASSDGGRAGGYTF
size: once; V: TRBV5-1; J: TRBJ2-3; D: .; DNA: TGCGCCAGCAGCTTGGGCAGGGCCGCTGATACGCAGTATTTT; CDR3: CASSLGRAADTQYF
size: few; V: TRBV6-6; J: TRBJ2-3; D: TRBD2; DNA: TGTGCCAGCAGGCGACTAGCGGGAGGTCTTTCTAGCACAGATACGCAGTATTTT; CDR3: CASRRLAGGLSSTDTQYF
size: .; V: TRBV28; J: TRBJ2-5; D: TRBD2; DNA: TGTGCCAGCCACGAAAGCGGGAGGAACCAAGAGACCCAGTACTTC; CDR3: CASHESGRNQETQYF
size: .; V: TRBV3-1/TRBV3-2; J: TRBJ1-2; D: .; DNA: TGTGCCAGCAGCCAAGCAAGACTTGGCTACACCTTC; CDR3: CASSQARLGYTF
size: .; V: TRBV15; J: TRBJ2-2; D: .; DNA: TGTGCCACCAGCGCGGACATCCTTGCCGGGGAGCTGTTTTTT; CDR3: CATSADILAGELFF
size: .; V: TRBV6-2/TRBV6-3; J: TRBJ2-7; D: TRBD1; DNA: TGTGCCAGCAGTTACAGCACAGGGGCCTACGAGCAGTACTTC; CDR3: CASSYSTGAYEQYF
size: .; V: TRBV9; J: TRBJ2-7; D: TRBD2; DNA: TGTGCCAGCAGCGTCGGACTAGCGGGAGAGGAGGAGCAGTACTTC; CDR3: CASSVGLAGEEEQYF
size: once; V: TRBV27; J: TRBJ1-1; D: .; DNA: TGTGCCAGCGGGCTAGGGGGGAACACTGAAGCTTTCTTT; CDR3: CASGLGGNTEAFF
size: .; V: TRBV9; J: TRBJ2-7; D: .; DNA: TGTGCCAGCAGCGTAGGTCAAACCTACGAGCAGTACTTC; CDR3: CASSVGQTYEQYF
size: .; V: TRBV18; J: TRBJ1-5; D: TRBD1; DNA: TGTGCCAGCTCACTAAGACAGGGTAATCAGCCCCAGCATTTT; CDR3: CASSLRQGNQPQHF
size: few; V: TRBV7-8; J: TRBJ1-2; D: .; DNA: TGTGCCAGCAGCTTAGGGGACACTTTTAACTATGGCTACACCTTC; CDR3: CASSLGDTFNYGYTF
size: .; V: TRBV7-9; J: TRBJ2-7; D: .; DNA: TGTGCCAGTGGGGGGATCCTGGGGGAGCAGTACTTC; CDR3: CASGGILGEQYF
size: .; V: TRBV28; J: TRBJ2-7; D: TRBD2; DNA: TGTGCCAGCAGTCTAGTGACTAGCGGGCCCCCTTTAGGGAAGGAGCAGTACTTC; CDR3: CASSLVTSGPPLGKEQYF
size: .; V: TRBV7-2; J: TRBJ2-1; D: TRBD2; DNA: TGTGCCAGCCACAAGCGGGGGTCCTACAATGAGCAGTTCTTC; CDR3: CASHKRGSYNEQFF
size: .; V: TRBV7-9; J: TRBJ1-1; D: TRBD1; DNA: TGTGCCAGCAGCCCGGGACAGCCTATGAACACTGAAGCTTTCTTT; CDR3: CASSPGQPMNTEAFF
size: .; V: TRBV6-5; J: TRBJ2-1; D: .; DNA: TGTGCCAGCAGTTACTTCGGGTACGACAATGAGCAGTTCTTC; CDR3: CASSYFGYDNEQFF
size: .; V: TRBV27; J: TRBJ2-5; D: TRBD1; DNA: TGTGCCAGCAGTCCGCGACAGGGGGCGACTCTAATAGAGACCCAGTACTTC; CDR3: CASSPRQGATLIETQYF
size: .; V: TRBV2; J: TRBJ2-1; D: TRBD2; DNA: TGTGCCAGTACCAGGACTAGCGGTTACAATGAGCAGTTCTTC; CDR3: CASTRTSGYNEQFF
size: .; V: TRBV18; J: TRBJ2-7; D: TRBD2; DNA: TGTGCCAGCTCACCTATAGCGGGGGCCGACTACGAGCAGTACTTC; CDR3: CASSPIAGADYEQYF
size: .; V: TRBV4-2; J: TRBJ2-7; D: TRBD1; DNA: TGTGCCAGCAGCCAGTCATTTACGGGGGGACAGGGGTTCCACGAGCAGTACTTC; CDR3: CASSQSFTGGQGFHEQYF
size: .; V: TRBV5-1; J: TRBJ1-2; D: .; DNA: TGCGCCAGCAGCTTGGTCGCCAGTACCTATGGCTACACCTTC; CDR3: CASSLVASTYGYTF
size: .; V: TRBV27; J: TRBJ1-5; D: .; DNA: TGTGCCAGCAGTTTAGGAGCGATGACGCCCCAGCATTTT; CDR3: CASSLGAMTPQHF
size: .; V: TRBV28; J: TRBJ1-1; D: TRBD1; DNA: TGTGCCAGCATAGGGGGCCGGGCGAACACTGAAGCTTTCTTT; CDR3: CASIGGRANTEAFF
size: .; V: TRBV12-3/TRBV12-4; J: TRBJ2-1; D: .; DNA: TGTGCCAGCAGTCCGGGAAAATGGCAGTTCTTC; CDR3: CASSPGKWQFF
size: .; V: TRBV2; J: TRBJ1-5; D: TRBD1; DNA: TGTGCCAGCACCCAGGGGGGTTGGAGCAATCAGCCCCAGCATTTT; CDR3: CASTQGGWSNQPQHF
size: .; V: TRBV19; J: TRBJ2-1; D: TRBD1; DNA: TGTGCCAGTAGTACGGACAGGGACGACAATGAGCAGTTCTTC; CDR3: CASSTDRDDNEQFF
size: .; V: TRBV13; J: TRBJ2-2; D: TRBD2; DNA: TGTGCCAGCAGCTTAACTAGCGGGAGGTTCATCGGGGAGCTGTTTTTT; CDR3: CASSLTSGRFIGELFF
size: .; V: TRBV30; J: TRBJ1-1; D: .; DNA: TGTGCCCGAAATACGGGACACGGATCTGAAGCTTTCTTT; CDR3: CARNTGHGSEAFF
size: once; V: TRBV3-1/TRBV3-2; J: TRBJ1-3; D: .; DNA: TGTGCCAGCAGACAGAGCTCTGGAAACACCATATATTTT; CDR3: CASRQSSGNTIYF
size: .; V: TRBV25-1; J: TRBJ1-2; D: .; DNA: TGTGCCAGCAGTGAGCACACCGGACAGTTTTTGGGCTACACCTTC; CDR3: CASSEHTGQFLGYTF
size: .; V: TRBV28; J: TRBJ1-4; D: .; DNA: TGTGCCAGCAGACTACAGGCAGGGGAAAAACTGTTTTTT; CDR3: CASRLQAGEKLFF
size: .; V: TRBV6-5; J: TRBJ1-5; D: TRBD1; DNA: TGTGCCAGCAGTTCAAACCCGGACAGGCTCAATCAGCCCCAGCATTTT; CDR3: CASSSNPDRLNQPQHF
size: .; V: TRBV12-3/TRBV12-4; J: TRBJ1-1; D: .; DNA: TGTGCCAGCAGGAACGGGAGGGACACTGAAGCTTTCTTT; CDR3: CASRNGRDTEAFF
size: .; V: TRBV9; J: TRBJ1-1; D: TRBD1; DNA: TGTGCCAGCAGCCAACTCGACAGGGGCACTGAAGCTTTCTTT; CDR3: CASSQLDRGTEAFF
size: .; V: TRBV19; J: TRBJ2-1; D: TRBD2; DNA: TGTGCCAGTAGTATTTATAGCGGGAGTGCACATGAGCAGTTCTTC; CDR3: CASSIYSGSAHEQFF
size: .; V: TRBV2; J: TRBJ1-1; D: .; DNA: TGTGCCAGCAGTTATTTACTCGAGAACACTGAAGCTTTCTTT; CDR3: CASSYLLENTEAFF
size: .; V: TRBV11-2; J: TRBJ2-5; D: TRBD2; DNA: TGTGCCAGCAGCCAACCCCTAGCGGGAGGGCGGGAGACCCAGTACTTC; CDR3: CASSQPLAGGRETQYF
size: few; V: TRBV4-1; J: TRBJ2-6; D: TRBD1; DNA: TGCGCCAGCAGCCAAGGGGGGACAGGGACCTCTGGGGCCAACGTCCTGACTTTC; CDR3: CASSQGGTGTSGANVLTF
size: .; V: TRBV5-4; J: TRBJ2-7; D: TRBD2; DNA: TGTGCCAGCAGTGCTAGCGGCTCCTACGAGCAGTACTTC; CDR3: CASSASGSYEQYF
size: .; V: TRBV30; J: TRBJ2-7; D: TRBD2; DNA: TGTGCCTGGGCAAAGTCTTGGACTAGCGGGTTCTCCTACGAGCAGTACTTC; CDR3: CAWAKSWTSGFSYEQYF